This T cell receptor (beta chain) was captured by sequencing in a study of cytomegalovirus exposure and HLA in healthy donors. Study-level information: There were nearly 120 million unique TCR beta sequences, drawn from about 200 million T cells, in an earlier analysis.

The PCR used 60 Vbeta and 13 Jbeta primers. The assay was immunoSEQ multiplex PCR, and TCRdb's table has in-frame clones only and misses some. The table has more than 150,000 clones, roughly 88% seen once. Note on this clone: What it recognizes is unknown. At one boundary the junction diverges from the germline segment, which might be a read error. Other DNA sequences in this sample translate to the same CDR3.

Study-level results: Analyzed later, most CMV-associated TCR beta chains appeared HLA-restricted.

Germline values: CDR1 GTSNPN, CDR2 SVGIG (reference sequence). This CDR3 comprises 14 residues. The J gene is TRBJ2-3, the V gene TRBV30; possibly TRBD1 for D (6 bases). The sequenced sample was PBMCs. The receptor was isolated from a man aged 18-30 years in good health and CMV-seropositive. The CDR3 DNA is TGCGCCTGGAGTACAGGGATTACACAAGATACGCAGTATTTT. Protein sequence: CAWSTGITQDTQYF.